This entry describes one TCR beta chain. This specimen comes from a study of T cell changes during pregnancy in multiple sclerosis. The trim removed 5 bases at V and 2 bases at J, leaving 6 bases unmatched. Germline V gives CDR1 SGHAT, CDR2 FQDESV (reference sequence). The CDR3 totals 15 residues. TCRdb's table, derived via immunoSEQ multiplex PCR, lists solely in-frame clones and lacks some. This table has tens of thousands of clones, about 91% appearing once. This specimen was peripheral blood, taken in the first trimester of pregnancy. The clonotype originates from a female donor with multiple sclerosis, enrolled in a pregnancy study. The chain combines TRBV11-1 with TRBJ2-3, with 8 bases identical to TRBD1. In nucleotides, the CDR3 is TGTGCCAGCAGCCCCCGACAGGGGCCCACAGATACGCAGTATTTT. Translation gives CASSPRQGPTDTQYF.